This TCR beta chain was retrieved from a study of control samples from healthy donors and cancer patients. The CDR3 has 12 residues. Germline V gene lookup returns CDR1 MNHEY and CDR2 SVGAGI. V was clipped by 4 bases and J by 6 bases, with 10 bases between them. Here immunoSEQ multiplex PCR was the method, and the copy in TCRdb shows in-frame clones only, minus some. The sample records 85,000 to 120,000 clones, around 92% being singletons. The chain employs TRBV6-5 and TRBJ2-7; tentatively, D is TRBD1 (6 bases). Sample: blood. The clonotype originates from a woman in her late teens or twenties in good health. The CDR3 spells CASSLQGIEQYF. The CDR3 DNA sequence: TGTGCCAGCAGTTTACAGGGCATCGAGCAGTACTTC.